Shown below are 20 T cell receptor beta chains from a single sample sequenced in a study of OX40 agonist ivuxolimab in advanced cancers. The data were produced by immunoSEQ multiplex PCR, yet TCRdb's version contains in-frame clones alone and is incomplete. In the table there are approximately 80,000 clones, approximately 94% of which are singletons. The specimen comprised CD4+ or CD8+ T cells sorted from blood, sampled in a trial of the OX40 agonist ivuxolimab. These receptors were taken from an adult with an advanced solid tumor such as melanoma, head and neck, liver or kidney cancer.

The CDR3 nucleotides are TGTGCCAGCAGCACCTCACTAGGGTGGGGGGAAGATGAGCAGTTCTTC. It codes for CASSTSLGWGEDEQFF. The V and J genes are TRBV5-6 and TRBJ2-1; TRBD2 might be the D (6 bases). V was clipped by 4 bases and J by 8 bases, with 22 bases between them. Germline CDR1 reads SGHDT; CDR2 reads YYEEEE. This CDR3 comprises 16 residues. The full variable domain, rest sourced from reference TRBV5-6 and TRBJ2-1, is DAGVTQSPTHLIKTRGQQVTLRCSPKSGHDTVSWYQQALGQGPQFIFQYYEEEERQRGNFPDRFSGHQFPNYSSELNVNALLLGDSALYLCASSTSLGWGEDEQFFGPGTRLTVL.

CDR3 sequence: CASSLIRETQYF. In DNA, the CDR3 is TGTGCCAGCAGCTTGATTCGTGAGACCCAGTACTTC. V is TRBV5-6 and J is TRBJ2-5; D gene ambiguous. CDR3 size: 12 residues. Germline V gene lookup returns CDR1 SGHDT and CDR2 YYEEEE. The V gene lost 1 base and the J gene lost 5 bases, with 6 bases spanning the gap.

The CDR3 region has the DNA TGTGCCAGCAGCCGGACTAGCGGGGTTATGAATGAGCAGTTCTTC. Its protein is CASSRTSGVMNEQFF. This chain uses TRBV7-9 with TRBJ2-1; 12 bases line up with TRBD2. CDR1 and CDR2 from the germline V gene are SEHNR and FQNEAQ (reference sequence). The CDR3 runs to 15 residues. V trimming: 5 bases; J trimming: 7 bases; junction bases outside the gene matches: 6.

The rearrangement links TRBV5-5 to TRBJ1-2; no clear D. The CDR3 has 13 residues. V lost 4 bases and J lost 6, with 13 bases in between. In germline, CDR1 is SGHKS, CDR2 YYEKEE (reference sequence). The CDR3 sequence: CASSLPLGDGYTF. DNA of the CDR3: TGTGCCAGCAGCCTACCTCTCGGGGATGGCTACACCTTC.

V is TRBV2 and J is TRBJ1-1, with D perhaps matching TRBD1 (5 bases). Germline V gene lookup returns CDR1 SNHLY and CDR2 FYNNEI. This CDR3 spans 16 amino acids. V was clipped by 0 bases and J by 3 bases, with 14 bases between them. CDR3 sequence reads: CASSEALEEGYTEAFF. The CDR3, as DNA: TGTGCCAGCAGTGAAGCGCTTGAGGAGGGGTACACTGAAGCTTTCTTT.

This clone was picked up a small number of times. The chain recombines TRBV4-2 with TRBJ2-3; TRBD2 matches at 13 bases. The CDR3 totals 16 residues. J gave up 4 bases and V 4 bases, and 5 bases lay outside the gene matches. CDR1 and CDR2 from the germline V gene are LGHNA and YNFKEQ. CDR3 loop: CASSPTSGGAPDTQYF. As DNA, the CDR3 is TGTGCCAGCAGCCCAACTAGCGGGGGGGCCCCAGATACGCAGTATTTT.

This chain connects TRBV7-9 to TRBJ1-1; D perhaps matches TRBD1 (6 bases). The CDR3 totals 13 residues. The germline V gene encodes CDR1 SEHNR and CDR2 FQNEAQ (reference sequence). The V end lost 0 bases, the J end lost 7 bases, and 9 bases lay between the germline ends. CDR3 residues: CASSLAGGFEAFF. The CDR3 DNA reads TGTGCCAGCAGCTTAGCGGGGGGCTTTGAAGCTTTCTTT.

This chain uses TRBV29-1 with TRBJ2-7; TRBD1 agrees at 7 bases. V trimming: 1 base; J trimming: 1 base; junction bases outside the gene matches: 1. CDR1 SQVTM and CDR2 ANQGSEA come from the germline V gene. CDR3 length: 13 amino acids. The CDR3 coding sequence is TGCAGCGTTGAAGTGACAGGGTCCTACGAGCAGTACTTC. It translates to CSVEVTGSYEQYF.

CDR3 nucleotides: TGTGCCAGCAGTTACGGACAGGGAACTGGGGCCAACGTCCTGACTTTC. This codes for CASSYGQGTGANVLTF. The rearrangement links TRBV27 to TRBJ2-6, with 8 bases that match TRBD1. This CDR3 region has 16 residues. The J segment lost 2 bases and the V segment lost 4 bases, leaving 4 bases of the junction unmatched. From germline, CDR1 is MNHEY and CDR2 SMNVEV (reference sequence).

The chain combines TRBV12-1 with TRBJ1-4. TRBV12-1 counts as a pseudogene. CDR3 length equals 14 residues. DNA for the CDR3: TGTGCCAGCAGCTCCCTCGTACCAAATGAAAAACTGTTTTTT. Protein sequence: CASSSLVPNEKLFF.

This clone was picked up a small number of times. The chain uses TRBV6-6 and TRBJ2-7, with D uncertain. Germline loops: CDR1 MNHNY, CDR2 SVGAGI (reference sequence). V gave up 9 bases and J gave up 2 bases, with 11 bases separating them. This CDR3 spans 12 amino acids. CDR3 protein: CASATVTYEQYF. The DNA for the CDR3 is TGTGCCAGTGCGACTGTAACCTACGAGCAGTACTTC.

This CDR3 is CASSYHPDRTGETQYF. DNA for the CDR3: TGTGCCAGCAGTTACCATCCGGACAGGACAGGAGAGACCCAGTACTTC. The gene calls are TRBV6-5 and TRBJ2-5, with TRBD1 identical over 7 bases. This CDR3 has 16 residues. V lost 2 bases and J lost 4; bases outside the gene matches: 10. From germline, CDR1 is MNHEY and CDR2 SVGAGI.

The rearrangement uses TRBV9 and TRBJ2-1, with D unresolved. CDR3 length: 13 residues. Trimming removed 2 bases at V and 7 bases at J, with 10 bases between. Germline values: CDR1 SGDLS, CDR2 YYNGEE. The CDR3 region is CASSVRTTNEQFF. The CDR3, as DNA: TGTGCCAGCAGCGTGCGGACCACTAATGAGCAGTTCTTC. The full variable domain, rest sourced from reference TRBV9 and TRBJ2-1, is DSGVTQTPKHLITATGQRVTLRCSPRSGDLSVYWYQQSLDQGLQFLIQYYNGEERAKGNILERFSAQQFPDLHSELNLSSLELGDSALYFCASSVRTTNEQFFGPGTRLTVL.

This clone was counted once. J is TRBJ2-1 and V is TRBV7-3; D may be TRBD1 (5 bases). Germline V gene data show CDR1 as SGHTA and CDR2 as FQGTGA. The V gene lost 3 bases and the J gene lost 3 bases, with 12 bases spanning the gap. The CDR3 is 15 residues long. The CDR3 DNA reads as TGTGCCAGCAGCTTGGGGCCAGGTCTCTACAATGAGCAGTTCTTC. This sequence encodes CASSLGPGLYNEQFF.

This clone appeared a single time. The V and J genes are TRBV11-2 and TRBJ2-1; D is perhaps TRBD2 (6 bases). This CDR3 has 13 residues. Between the trimmed V and J ends, which lost 4 bases and 8 bases, there was a span of 12 bases. Germline V lookup: CDR1 SGHAT, CDR2 FQNNGV. Here the CDR3 reads CASSSGTGYEQFF. CDR3 sequence (DNA): TGTGCCAGCAGCTCCGGGACTGGGTATGAGCAGTTCTTC. The variable domain in full, completed from reference TRBV11-2 and TRBJ2-1, reads EAGVAQSPRYKIIEKRQSVAFWCNPISGHATLYWYQQILGQGPKLLIQFQNNGVVDDSQLPKDRFSAERLKGVDSTLKIQPAKLEDSAVYLCASSSGTGYEQFFGPGTRLTVL.

This clone was found once. The chain uses TRBV7-2 and TRBJ2-1, with 7 bases identical to TRBD1. The germline V gene has CDR1 SGHTA and CDR2 FQGNSA. V lost 3 bases and J lost 8; bases outside the gene matches: 13. CDR3 length: 16 residues. In nucleotides, the CDR3 is TGTGCCAGCAGCTTCGTGCAGGACAGGCCATTGGATGAGCAGTTCTTC. This translates into CASSFVQDRPLDEQFF.

This clone was detected only once. V gene TRBV6-4 combines with J gene TRBJ2-5, with TRBD2 identical over 11 bases. The germline gives CDR1 MRHNA, CDR2 SNTAGT. V was pared by 7 bases and J by 7 bases, with 14 bases of the junction left unmatched. The CDR3 length is 16 residues. The CDR3: CASNGLAGHRYGTQYF. Here the CDR3 DNA reads TGTGCCAGCAACGGACTAGCGGGCCATCGCTACGGGACCCAGTACTTC.

This clone was picked up one time. Written as DNA, the CDR3 is TGTGCCAGTAGTCAAAAGGGTTTACAAGGAGCAGCCCCCTCTGGGGCCAACGTCCTGACTTTC. This gives the protein CASSQKGLQGAAPSGANVLTF. The chain recombines TRBV19 with TRBJ2-6; no definite D call. The CDR3 has 21 residues. Trimming pared 5 bases from V and 0 bases from J, leaving 26 bases between. Germline V gives CDR1 LNHDA, CDR2 SQIVND (reference sequence). Using reference TRBV19 and TRBJ2-6 for the parts outside the CDR3, the full variable domain is DGGITQSPKYLFRKEGQNVTLSCEQNLNHDAMYWYRQDPGQGLRLIYYSQIVNDFQKGDIAEGYSVSREKKESFPLTVTSAQKNPTAFYLCASSQKGLQGAAPSGANVLTFGAGSRLTVL.

The chain has TRBV29-1 and TRBJ1-5; D is undetermined. This CDR3 has 12 residues. Trimming shortened V by 5 bases and J by 5 bases, and 10 bases separated the two germline ends. Germline V CDR1 and CDR2: SQVTM, ANQGSEA. CDR3 loop: CSVRVGDQPQHF. DNA for the CDR3: TGCAGCGTTAGGGTTGGAGATCAGCCCCAGCATTTT.

The V and J genes are TRBV19 and TRBJ2-3; 8 positions match TRBD1. J was trimmed by 6 bases and V by 0 bases; bases with no gene match: 5. Looked up from germline, CDR1 is LNHDA and CDR2 is SQIVND (reference sequence). The CDR3 has 15 amino acids. This CDR3 is CASSIDAGGVDTQYF. The CDR3 DNA reads as TGTGCCAGTAGTATAGACGCAGGGGGCGTGGATACGCAGTATTTT.